Listed below are T cell receptor beta chains from one sample, sequenced in a study of cytomegalovirus exposure and HLA in healthy donors. This table comes from immunoSEQ multiplex PCR, and its TCRdb copy is limited to in-frame clones, with some not included. The sample yields about 150,000 clones, less than 90% seen once. The specimen sequenced was PBMCs. All receptors come from a woman younger than 30 in good health and CMV-seronegative. The CDR3 runs from the conserved cysteine through the conserved F or W. The D gene is left open where the match is weak. Clone size, where shown, is once, few, many, or a class for clones that have expanded.

v_call	clone_size	j_call	d_call	cdr3_aa	cdr3_nt
TRBV7-9	NA	TRBJ2-1	NA	CASSSGGRGLVGNNEQFF	TGTGCCAGCAGCTCGGGGGGCAGGGGGCTGGTGGGGAACAATGAGCAGTTCTTC
TRBV27	NA	TRBJ2-3	TRBD2	CASSPPGGRADTQYF	TGTGCCAGCAGCCCCCCAGGCGGGAGGGCAGATACGCAGTATTTT
TRBV28	NA	TRBJ1-2	NA	CASSWGETDYGYTF	TGTGCCAGCAGTTGGGGGGAGACAGACTATGGCTACACCTTC
TRBV6-6	NA	TRBJ1-2	NA	CASNKPRGDGYTF	TGTGCCAGCAATAAGCCCCGGGGGGATGGCTACACCTTC
TRBV4-1	NA	TRBJ1-2	TRBD1	CASRETGTGLVDGYTF	TGCGCCAGCAGGGAAACCGGGACAGGGCTTGTAGACGGCTACACCTTC
TRBV2	NA	TRBJ1-5	NA	CASSEAETGPLKVQHF	TGTGCCAGCAGTGAAGCAGAGACAGGTCCTCTTAAGGTCCAGCATTTT
TRBV7-2	NA	TRBJ2-5	NA	CASSLASGETQYF	TGTGCCAGCAGCTTAGCATCAGGGGAGACCCAGTACTTC
TRBV7-2	NA	TRBJ2-7	NA	CASSWDTYEQYF	TGTGCCAGCAGCTGGGACACCTACGAGCAGTACTTC
TRBV28	NA	TRBJ2-7	TRBD2	CASKLAGGAYEQYF	TGTGCCAGCAAACTAGCGGGAGGGGCCTACGAGCAGTACTTC
TRBV28	NA	TRBJ1-2	NA	CASSLWYRRYGYTF	TGTGCCAGCAGTTTATGGTACAGGAGATATGGCTACACCTTC
TRBV1	NA	TRBJ1-2	NA	CTSSQEGQGVNYGYTF	TGCACCAGCAGCCAAGAAGGACAGGGGGTCAACTATGGCTACACCTTC
TRBV6-5	few	TRBJ2-1	NA	CATKPPLADNEQFF	TGTGCCACCAAACCCCCTCTGGCAGACAATGAGCAGTTCTTC
TRBV30	once	TRBJ2-7	TRBD1	CAWRKGGQGGYEQYF	TGTGCCTGGAGGAAAGGGGGACAGGGTGGTTACGAGCAGTACTTC
TRBV9	NA	TRBJ1-1	NA	CASSLTGGNTEAFF	TGTGCCAGCAGCCTAACGGGGGGGAACACTGAAGCTTTCTTT
TRBV6-5	NA	TRBJ2-7	NA	CASSLNQGLMGEQYF	TGTGCCAGCAGTCTTAACCAGGGTCTAATGGGCGAGCAGTACTTC
TRBV6-5	once	TRBJ1-6	NA	CASTQGRNSPLHF	TGTGCCAGCACTCAGGGGAGAAATTCACCCCTCCACTTT
TRBV6-5	NA	TRBJ2-2	TRBD1	CASSYSRTGETGELFF	TGTGCCAGCAGTTACTCGAGGACAGGGGAAACCGGGGAGCTGTTTTTT
TRBV5-6	NA	TRBJ1-2	NA	CASSFNPGDGYTF	TGTGCCAGCAGCTTCAACCCAGGGGACGGCTACACCTTC
TRBV15	NA	TRBJ1-1	NA	CATSRDSAGRAQNTEAFF	TGTGCCACCAGCAGAGATTCAGCGGGAAGGGCACAGAACACTGAAGCTTTCTTT
TRBV6-1	NA	TRBJ2-3	TRBD2	CASKAGGPSDTQYF	TGTGCCAGCAAGGCGGGGGGGCCTTCGGATACGCAGTATTTT
TRBV7-2	NA	TRBJ2-5	NA	CASSLVVVRAETQYF	TGTGCCAGCAGCTTAGTGGTCGTCAGGGCGGAGACCCAGTACTTC
TRBV7-9	NA	TRBJ2-2	TRBD2	CASNPAGGATGELFF	TGTGCCAGCAACCCGGCGGGGGGGGCCACCGGGGAGCTGTTTTTT
TRBV19	NA	TRBJ1-1	NA	CASSIRGAGRENTEAFF	TGTGCCAGTAGTATAAGGGGGGCTGGGAGGGAGAACACTGAAGCTTTCTTT
TRBV9	NA	TRBJ2-7	TRBD2	CASSTSGTYSYEQYF	TGTGCCAGCAGCACCAGCGGGACCTACTCCTACGAGCAGTACTTC
TRBV5-6	NA	TRBJ2-7	NA	CASSLRSIPYEQYF	TGTGCCAGCAGCTTACGGTCTATCCCCTACGAGCAGTACTTC
TRBV6-5	NA	TRBJ2-5	NA	CASSRGPNRETQYF	TGTGCCAGCAGCCGCGGGCCAAATAGAGAGACCCAGTACTTC